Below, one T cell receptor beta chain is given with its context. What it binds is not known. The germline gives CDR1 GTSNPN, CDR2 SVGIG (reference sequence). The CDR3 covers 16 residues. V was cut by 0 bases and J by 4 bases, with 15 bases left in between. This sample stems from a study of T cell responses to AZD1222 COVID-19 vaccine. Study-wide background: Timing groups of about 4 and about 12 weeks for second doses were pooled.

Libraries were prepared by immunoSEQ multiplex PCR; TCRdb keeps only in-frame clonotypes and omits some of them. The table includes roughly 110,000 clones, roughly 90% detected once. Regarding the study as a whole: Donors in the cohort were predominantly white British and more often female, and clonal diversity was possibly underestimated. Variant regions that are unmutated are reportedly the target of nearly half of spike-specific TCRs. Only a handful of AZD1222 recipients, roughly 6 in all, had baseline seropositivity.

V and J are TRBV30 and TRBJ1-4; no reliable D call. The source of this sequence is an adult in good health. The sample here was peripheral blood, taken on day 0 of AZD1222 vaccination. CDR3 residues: CAWSVRRAIGNEKLFF. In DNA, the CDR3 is TGTGCCTGGAGTGTACGTAGGGCGATCGGTAATGAAAAACTGTTTTTT.